Each of the 24 T cell receptor beta chains below was sequenced from the same sample in a study of cytomegalovirus exposure and HLA in healthy donors. The PCR contained 60 Vbeta and 13 Jbeta primers. Repertoires were generated with immunoSEQ multiplex PCR, while TCRdb's copy carries only in-frame clones and drops some. This sample's table has 60,000 to 65,000 clones. Sequenced input: PBMCs. Every receptor here comes from a man aged 30-40 years in good health and CMV-seropositive.

In nucleotides, the CDR3 is TGTGCCAGCAGCCGCCGGGAAAGGGTGGCTCAGCCCCAGCATTTT. Protein product: CASSRRERVAQPQHF. V gene TRBV7-3 combines with J gene TRBJ1-5; D is unclear. V was cut by 5 bases and J by 6 bases, with 17 bases left in between. Germline CDR1 and CDR2: SGHTA and FQGTGA. This CDR3 contains 15 residues. Complete variable domain (other parts from reference TRBV7-3 and TRBJ1-5): GAGVSQTPSNKVTEKGKYVELRCDPISGHTALYWYRQSLGQGPEFLIYFQGTGAADDSGLPNDRFFAVRPEGSVSTLKIQRTERGDSAVYLCASSRRERVAQPQHFGDGTRLSIL.

The V and J genes are TRBV7-8 and TRBJ2-7, with 9 positions matching TRBD2. There are 17 residues in the CDR3. The junction had 16 bases not matched to a gene; V was cut back by 5 bases and J by 5 bases. Germline V gene lookup returns CDR1 SGHVS and CDR2 FQNEAQ. The CDR3 DNA sequence: TGTGCCAGCAGCGAAGAAATAGCGGGGGAGCTCGGGGACGAGCAGTACTTC. This sequence encodes CASSEEIAGELGDEQYF.

The chain recombines TRBV9 with TRBJ1-1; no reliable D call. The CDR3 has 13 residues. Trimming took 4 bases from V and 3 from J, leaving 10 bases between them. CDR1 is SGDLS, CDR2 YYNGEE, per germline. The CDR3 DNA follows: TGTGCCAGCAGCCTAGTGGCGGACACTGAAGCTTTCTTT. It specifies CASSLVADTEAFF. Together with reference TRBV9 and TRBJ1-1, the CDR3 gives the full variable domain: DSGVTQTPKHLITATGQRVTLRCSPRSGDLSVYWYQQSLDQGLQFLIQYYNGEERAKGNILERFSAQQFPDLHSELNLSSLELGDSALYFCASSLVADTEAFFGQGTRLTVV.

The gene calls are TRBV18 and TRBJ2-7; possibly TRBD2 for D (5 bases). Trimming removed 3 bases at V and 2 bases at J, with 5 bases between. Germline loops: CDR1 KGHSH, CDR2 LQKENI. This CDR3 is built from 12 residues. The CDR3 DNA sequence: TGTGCCAGCTCACCCGGGGCCTACGAGCAGTACTTC. Protein: CASSPGAYEQYF.

J is TRBJ1-6 and V is TRBV9; D remains unclear. The CDR3 spans 15 residues. The V gene's germline CDR1 is SGDLS and CDR2 YYNGEE. V lost 4 bases and J lost 6, with 14 bases in between. The CDR3 region has the DNA TGTGCCAGCAGCCCTCGGTCAAGTGGTAATTCACCCCTCCACTTT. Its translation is CASSPRSSGNSPLHF.

The chain links TRBV30 to TRBJ1-4; TRBD1 might be the D (5 bases). V was cut by 3 bases and J by 7 bases, with 9 bases left in between. Germline V CDR1 and CDR2: GTSNPN, SVGIG (reference sequence). The CDR3 is 12 residues long. CDR3 sequence: CAWRGLGEKLFF. The CDR3 DNA reads TGTGCCTGGAGGGGACTGGGTGAAAAACTGTTTTTT.

This chain's CDR3 is CASSLSTYAYEQYF. Written as DNA, the CDR3 is TGTGCCAGCAGCTTATCGACTTATGCCTACGAGCAGTACTTC. This chain joins TRBV7-8 and TRBJ2-7; D not resolved. The CDR3 totals 14 residues. V gave up 2 bases and J gave up 2 bases, with 10 bases separating them. In germline, CDR1 is SGHVS, CDR2 FQNEAQ.

The gene calls are TRBV7-9 and TRBJ1-5; the match to TRBD1 covers 9 bases. The CDR3 is 15 residues long. Germline CDR1 and CDR2: SEHNR and FQNEAQ (reference sequence). V lost 1 base to trimming and J lost 5 bases; unmatched junction nucleotides: 3. The CDR3: CASSLGGTGYQPQHF. CDR3 coding DNA: TGTGCCAGCAGCTTAGGGGGGACAGGGTATCAGCCCCAGCATTTT.

The CDR3: CASSPRGGRSTDTQYF. The CDR3 region has the DNA TGTGCCAGCAGCCCACGGGGCGGGAGAAGCACAGATACGCAGTATTTT. The gene calls are TRBV9 and TRBJ2-3, with 7 nucleotides matching TRBD2. In germline, CDR1 is SGDLS, CDR2 YYNGEE. V dropped 4 bases and J dropped 0; count of bases not matched to a gene: 8. This CDR3 is 16 amino acids long.

V is TRBV30 and J is TRBJ2-7; D unclear. Trimming removed 0 bases from V and 4 bases from J, with 4 bases in between. This CDR3 region has 11 residues. CDR1 and CDR2 (germline): GTSNPN, SVGIG (reference sequence). The CDR3 DNA reads as TGTGCCTGGAGTGTCCTTTACGAGCAGTACTTC. It yields the protein CAWSVLYEQYF. Filled out from reference TRBV30 and TRBJ2-7, the complete variable domain reads SQTIHQWPATLVQPVGSPLSLECTVEGTSNPNLYWYRQAAGRGLQLLFYSVGIGQISSEVPQNLSASRPQDRQFILSSKKLLLSDSGFYLCAWSVLYEQYFGPGTRLTVT.

The rearrangement joins TRBV6-5 to TRBJ2-7, with a tentative D call TRBD1 (5 bases). This CDR3 is built from 15 residues. From germline, CDR1 is MNHEY and CDR2 SVGAGI. V was shortened by 5 bases and J by 4 bases, with 18 bases between the two germline ends. CDR3 amino acids: CASSTGHGSNYEQYF. The DNA of the CDR3 is TGTGCCAGCAGTACCGGACACGGATCTAATTACGAGCAGTACTTC.

The chain carries TRBV18 and TRBJ1-2; D is uncertain. CDR1 and CDR2 from the germline V gene are KGHSH and LQKENI. The length of the CDR3 is 15 residues. V dropped 2 bases and J dropped 0 bases, with 10 bases sitting between them. CDR3 DNA sequence: TGTGCCAGCTCACCAAGCAACAGCCCTAACTATGGCTACACCTTC. Translating it yields CASSPSNSPNYGYTF.

V gene TRBV6-5 combines with J gene TRBJ2-3; 11 bases match TRBD1. CDR3 length: 15 residues. From germline, CDR1 is MNHEY and CDR2 SVGAGI. Germline trimming cut 5 bases from V and 8 bases from J; bases unmatched to any gene: 9. For the CDR3, the DNA is TGTGCCAGCAGTCCGGGGACAGGGGGAAGTAGTACGCAGTATTTT. Translation gives CASSPGTGGSSTQYF.

The rearrangement uses TRBV7-9 and TRBJ1-4; TRBD1 agrees at 9 bases. The CDR3 spans 16 residues. After removal of 5 bases from V and 0 bases from J, the junction contained 4 bases not matched to a gene. CDR1 and CDR2 from the germline V gene are SEHNR and FQNEAQ (reference sequence). This CDR3 reads CASSIGTGTTNEKLFF. In DNA form, the CDR3 reads TGTGCCAGCAGCATAGGGACAGGGACAACTAATGAAAAACTGTTTTTT.

The chain employs TRBV28 and TRBJ1-2; 9 bases line up with TRBD1. V trimming: 3 bases; J trimming: 8 bases; junction bases outside the gene matches: 4. CDR1 and CDR2 (germline): MDHEN, SYDVKM. The CDR3 is 13 amino acids. This CDR3 reads CASSLRTGVGYTF. The CDR3, as DNA: TGTGCCAGCAGTTTGAGGACAGGGGTAGGCTACACCTTC.

This chain links TRBV2 with TRBJ2-2; D gene ambiguous. The CDR3 is 13 residues long. Between the trimmed V and J ends, which lost 7 bases and 0 bases, there was a span of 6 bases. Germline-derived CDR1 and CDR2 are SNHLY and FYNNEI. The chain's CDR3 is CASTGANTGELFF. CDR3 in DNA: TGTGCCAGCACGGGTGCGAACACCGGGGAGCTGTTTTTT.

This chain joins TRBV6-1 and TRBJ2-7, with D unresolved. The CDR3 is 14 residues long. Germline lookup yields CDR1 MNHNS and CDR2 SASEGT. V shed 6 bases and J shed 2 bases, with 14 bases lying between them. CDR3 DNA sequence: TGTGCCAGCAGGCAGGTGTCGGTTCCCTACGAGCAGTACTTC. Protein sequence: CASRQVSVPYEQYF.

The rearrangement uses TRBV7-3 and TRBJ2-7; D is perhaps TRBD2 (6 bases). V dropped 2 bases and J dropped 4 bases, with 12 bases sitting between them. CDR3 size: 14 residues. Germline V gene sequence: CDR1 SGHTA, CDR2 FQGTGA. CDR3 loop: CASSLVGSPYEQYF. As DNA, the CDR3 is TGTGCCAGCAGCTTAGTCGGGAGCCCATACGAGCAGTACTTC. The full variable domain, with the rest looked up from reference TRBV7-3 and TRBJ2-7, is GAGVSQTPSNKVTEKGKYVELRCDPISGHTALYWYRQSLGQGPEFLIYFQGTGAADDSGLPNDRFFAVRPEGSVSTLKIQRTERGDSAVYLCASSLVGSPYEQYFGPGTRLTVT.

The chain combines TRBV23-1 with TRBJ1-2, with 11 bases identical to TRBD1. TRBV23-1 is reported as an ORF; its role is uncertain. V gave up 3 bases and J gave up 8 bases; unmatched junction bases: 11. This CDR3 region has 16 residues. CDR3 region: CASSQPVGQGARGYTF. CDR3 bases: TGCGCCAGCAGTCAGCCCGTCGGACAGGGGGCGAGAGGCTACACCTTC.

In regard to this clone: The junction does not match germline at one end; this may be a read error. The rearrangement joins TRBV30 to TRBJ2-3; the D gene is possibly TRBD1 (6 bases). The CDR3 consists of 15 residues. CDR1 GTSNPN and CDR2 SVGIG come from the germline V gene (reference sequence). The CDR3, as DNA: TGTGCCTGGACCTCTCCACAGGGAATGGCAGATAAGCAGTATTTT. Translating gives CAWTSPQGMADKQYF.

The chain recombines TRBV10-3 with TRBJ2-3, with a tentative D call TRBD2 (5 bases). Germline V gives CDR1 ENHRY, CDR2 SYGVKD. Between the trimmed V and J ends, which lost 3 bases and 2 bases, there was a span of 9 bases. The CDR3 covers 14 residues. CDR3 DNA: TGTGCCATCAGTGAAAGCGGACCCACAGATACGCAGTATTTT. This translates into CAISESGPTDTQYF.

The chain is built from TRBV4-2 and TRBJ1-5, with D uncertain. This CDR3 spans 13 amino acids. Germline V lookup: CDR1 LGHNA, CDR2 YNFKEQ. V shed 0 bases and J shed 10 bases, with 10 bases lying between them. The CDR3 DNA is TGTGCCAGCAGCCAAGAAGTAAGGAGACCCCAGCATTTT. Residues: CASSQEVRRPQHF.

This chain joins TRBV6-5 and TRBJ1-4; D is uncertain. Germline-derived CDR1 and CDR2 are MNHEY and SVGAGI. Trimming took off 2 bases at V and 8 bases at J, with 12 bases between the two ends. The CDR3 has 14 amino acids. Here the CDR3 reads CASSYTQKEEKLFF. The CDR3 bases are TGTGCCAGCAGTTACACGCAAAAGGAGGAAAAACTGTTTTTT.

The chain's CDR3 is CASGSRGGRQNPTSTDTQYF. DNA of the CDR3: TGTGCCAGCGGCTCGAGGGGCGGGAGGCAAAACCCGACTAGCACAGATACGCAGTATTTT. The genes are TRBV7-8 and TRBJ2-3; 8 bases fit TRBD2. The germline gives CDR1 SGHVS, CDR2 FQNEAQ. The CDR3 length is 20 residues. Unmatched junction bases numbered 22, after V lost 8 bases and J lost 0 bases.